This TCR beta chain derives from a study of radiotherapy plus CTLA-4 blockade in lung cancer. Study-wide background: Disease control reached less than 40%, with objective responses in roughly 19%. General study results and limits: Some TCR clones had been derived from tumors. These clones expanded in peripheral blood after radiotherapy plus ipilimumab. According to reports, early shifts in blood T cell clones, alongside interferon-beta, forecast response most accurately.

In chemo-refractory metastatic non-small-cell lung cancer, patients got ipilimumab CTLA-4 blockade together with focal radiation. Method: immunoSEQ multiplex PCR; TCRdb's copy keeps in-frame clones and lacks some. The sample holds 71,000 or so clones, around 87% seen once. The germline V and J ends were trimmed by 3 bases and 9 bases, with 15 bases remaining between them. Germline lookup yields CDR1 MDHEN and CDR2 SYDVKM. The CDR3 sequence is 15 residues long. Regarding this clone: Its antigen remains unknown.

The sequencing used peripheral blood, collected from a patient treated with radiotherapy plus ipilimumab. The receptor's source is a human donor with non-small cell lung cancer who had stable disease on radiotherapy plus ipilimumab. The V and J genes are TRBV28 and TRBJ1-6, with a tentative D call TRBD1 (5 bases). In DNA, the CDR3 is TGTGCCAGCAGTTTGGGGACTCCACCGGTTTCACCCCTCCACTTT. Its translation: CASSLGTPPVSPLHF.